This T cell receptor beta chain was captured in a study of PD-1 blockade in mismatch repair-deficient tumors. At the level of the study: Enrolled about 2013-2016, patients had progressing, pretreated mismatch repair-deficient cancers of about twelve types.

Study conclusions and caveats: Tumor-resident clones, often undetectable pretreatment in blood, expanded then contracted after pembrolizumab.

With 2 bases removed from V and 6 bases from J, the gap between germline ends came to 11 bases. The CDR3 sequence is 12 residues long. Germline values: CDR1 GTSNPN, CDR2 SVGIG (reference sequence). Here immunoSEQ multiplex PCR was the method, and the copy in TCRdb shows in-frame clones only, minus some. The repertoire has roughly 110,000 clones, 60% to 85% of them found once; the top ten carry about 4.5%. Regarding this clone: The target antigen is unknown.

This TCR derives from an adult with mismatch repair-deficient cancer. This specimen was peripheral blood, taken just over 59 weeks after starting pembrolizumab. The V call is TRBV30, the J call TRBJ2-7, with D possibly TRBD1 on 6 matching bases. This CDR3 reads CAWSLRQAEQYF. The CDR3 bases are TGTGCCTGGAGTCTCAGACAGGCCGAGCAGTACTTC.